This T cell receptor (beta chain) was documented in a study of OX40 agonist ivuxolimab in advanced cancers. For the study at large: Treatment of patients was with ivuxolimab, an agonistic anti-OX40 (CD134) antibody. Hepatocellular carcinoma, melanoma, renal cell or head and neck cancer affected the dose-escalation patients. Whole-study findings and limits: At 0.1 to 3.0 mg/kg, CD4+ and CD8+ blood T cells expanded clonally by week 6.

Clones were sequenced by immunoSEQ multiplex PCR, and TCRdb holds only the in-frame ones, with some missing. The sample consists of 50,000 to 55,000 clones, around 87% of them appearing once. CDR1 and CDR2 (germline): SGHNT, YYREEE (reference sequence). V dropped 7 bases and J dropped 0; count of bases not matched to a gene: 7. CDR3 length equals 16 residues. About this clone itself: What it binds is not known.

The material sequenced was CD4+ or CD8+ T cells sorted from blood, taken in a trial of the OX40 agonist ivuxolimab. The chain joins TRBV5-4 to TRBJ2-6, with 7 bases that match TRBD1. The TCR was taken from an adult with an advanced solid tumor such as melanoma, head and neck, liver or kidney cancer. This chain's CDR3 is CASFKGQLSGANVLTF. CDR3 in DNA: TGTGCCAGCTTCAAGGGACAGCTCTCTGGGGCCAACGTCCTGACTTTC. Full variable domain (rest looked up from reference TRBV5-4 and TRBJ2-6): ETGVTQSPTHLIKTRGQQVTLRCSSQSGHNTVSWYQQALGQGPQFIFQYYREEENGRGNFPPRFSGLQFPNYSSELNVNALELDDSALYLCASFKGQLSGANVLTFGAGSRLTVL.